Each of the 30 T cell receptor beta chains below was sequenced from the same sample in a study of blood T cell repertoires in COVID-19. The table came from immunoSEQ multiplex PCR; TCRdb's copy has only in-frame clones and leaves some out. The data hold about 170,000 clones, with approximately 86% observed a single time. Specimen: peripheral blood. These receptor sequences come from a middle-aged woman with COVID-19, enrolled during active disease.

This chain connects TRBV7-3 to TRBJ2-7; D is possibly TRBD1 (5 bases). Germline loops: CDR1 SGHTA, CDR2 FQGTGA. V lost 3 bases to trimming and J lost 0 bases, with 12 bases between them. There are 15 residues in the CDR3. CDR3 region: CASSFTGQISYEQYV. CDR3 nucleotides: TGTGCCAGCAGCTTTACAGGACAAATCTCCTACGAGCAGTACGTC.

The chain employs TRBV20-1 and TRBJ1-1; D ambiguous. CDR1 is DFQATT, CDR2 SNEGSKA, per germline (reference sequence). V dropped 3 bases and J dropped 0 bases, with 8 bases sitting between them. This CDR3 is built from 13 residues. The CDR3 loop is CSASQEVNTEAFF. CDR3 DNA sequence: TGCAGTGCTAGTCAGGAAGTGAACACTGAAGCTTTCTTT.

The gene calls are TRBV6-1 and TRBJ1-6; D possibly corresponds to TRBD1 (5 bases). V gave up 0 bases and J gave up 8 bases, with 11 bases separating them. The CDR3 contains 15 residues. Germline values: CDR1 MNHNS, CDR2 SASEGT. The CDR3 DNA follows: TGTGCCAGCAGTGAAGCCCGGGGGTGGTATTCACCCCTCCACTTT. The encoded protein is CASSEARGWYSPLHF.

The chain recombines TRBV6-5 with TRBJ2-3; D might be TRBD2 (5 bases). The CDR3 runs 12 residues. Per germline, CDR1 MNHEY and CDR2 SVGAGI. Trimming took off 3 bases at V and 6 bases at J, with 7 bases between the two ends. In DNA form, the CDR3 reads TGTGCCAGCAGTTATTCGGGGGATACGCAGTATTTT. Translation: CASSYSGDTQYF.

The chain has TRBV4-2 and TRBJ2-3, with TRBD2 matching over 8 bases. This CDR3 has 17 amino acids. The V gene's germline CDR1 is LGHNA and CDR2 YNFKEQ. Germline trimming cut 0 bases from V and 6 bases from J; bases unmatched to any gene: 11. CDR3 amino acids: CASSQERIGAGADTQYF. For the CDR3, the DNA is TGTGCCAGCAGCCAAGAGAGAATCGGAGCGGGGGCCGATACGCAGTATTTT.

The CDR3 bases are TGTGCCACCAGTGATTTATCCGGGACAGGGTTGAATGAGCAGTTCTTC. Translated, it gives CATSDLSGTGLNEQFF. V and J are TRBV24-1 and TRBJ2-1; 9 bases line up with TRBD1. V shed 1 base, J shed 7 bases, and the junction held 7 bases outside the gene matches. Germline V gene sequence: CDR1 KGHDR, CDR2 SFDVKD. The CDR3 contains 16 residues.

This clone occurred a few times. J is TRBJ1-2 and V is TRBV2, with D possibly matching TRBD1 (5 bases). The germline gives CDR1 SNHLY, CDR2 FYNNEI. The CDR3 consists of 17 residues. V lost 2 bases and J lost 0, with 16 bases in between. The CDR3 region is CASSESLRALSNYGYTF. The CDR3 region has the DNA TGTGCCAGCAGTGAATCCCTCAGGGCGCTTTCTAACTATGGCTACACCTTC.

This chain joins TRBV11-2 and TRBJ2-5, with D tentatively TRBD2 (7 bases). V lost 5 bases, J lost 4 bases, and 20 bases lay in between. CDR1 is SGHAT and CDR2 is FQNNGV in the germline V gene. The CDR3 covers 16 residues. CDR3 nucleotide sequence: TGTGCCAGCAGCACAAAACAGGGAGGGAGATCAGAGACCCAGTACTTC. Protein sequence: CASSTKQGGRSETQYF.

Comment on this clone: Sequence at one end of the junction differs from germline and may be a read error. The CDR3 is CASSPSTSSVPSTDTQCF. The DNA for the CDR3 is TGTGCCAGCAGTCCAAGTACAAGTAGCGTCCCTAGCACAGATACGCAGTGTTTT. The chain couples TRBV4-2 to TRBJ2-3; TRBD2 is a possible D gene (5 bases). Germline CDR1 is LGHNA and CDR2 is YNFKEQ. This CDR3 region has 18 residues.

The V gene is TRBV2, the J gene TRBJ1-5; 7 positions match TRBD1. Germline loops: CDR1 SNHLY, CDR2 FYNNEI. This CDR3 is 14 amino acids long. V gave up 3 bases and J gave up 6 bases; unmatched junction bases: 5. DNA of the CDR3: TGTGCCAGCAGTGACCAGGGGGGCAGTCAGCCCCAGCATTTT. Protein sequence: CASSDQGGSQPQHF. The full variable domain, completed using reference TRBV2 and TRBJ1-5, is EPEVTQTPSHQVTQMGQEVILRCVPISNHLYFYWYRQILGQKVEFLVSFYNNEISEKSEIFDDQFSVERPDGSNFTLKIRSTKLEDSAMYFCASSDQGGSQPQHFGDGTRLSIL.

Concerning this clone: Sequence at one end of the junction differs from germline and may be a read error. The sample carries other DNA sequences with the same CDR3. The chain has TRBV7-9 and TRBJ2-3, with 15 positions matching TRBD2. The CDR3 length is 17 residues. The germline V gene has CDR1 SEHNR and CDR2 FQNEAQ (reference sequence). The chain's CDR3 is CASSLRTSGGEVDTQYF. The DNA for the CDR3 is TGTGCCAGCAGCCTCCGGACTAGCGGGGGGGAGGTAGATACACAGTATTTT.

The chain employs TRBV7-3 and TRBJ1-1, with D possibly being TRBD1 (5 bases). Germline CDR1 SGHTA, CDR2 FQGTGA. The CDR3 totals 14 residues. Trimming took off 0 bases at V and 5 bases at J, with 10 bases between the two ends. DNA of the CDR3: TGTGCCAGCAGCTTAACAGGGGCGCAGACTGAAGCTTTCTTT. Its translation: CASSLTGAQTEAFF.

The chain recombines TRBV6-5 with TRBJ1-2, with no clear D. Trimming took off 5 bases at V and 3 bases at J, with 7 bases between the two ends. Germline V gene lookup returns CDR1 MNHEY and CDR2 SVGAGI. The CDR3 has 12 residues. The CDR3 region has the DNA TGTGCCAGCAGTCCCTCAGACTATGGCTACACCTTC. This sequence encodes CASSPSDYGYTF.

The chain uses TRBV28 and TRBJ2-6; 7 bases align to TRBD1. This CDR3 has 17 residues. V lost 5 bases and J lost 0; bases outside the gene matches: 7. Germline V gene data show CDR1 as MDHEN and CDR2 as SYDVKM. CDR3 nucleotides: TGTGCCAGCAGTCTAGACAGGGAGAGCTCTGGGGCCAACGTCCTGACTTTC. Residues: CASSLDRESSGANVLTF. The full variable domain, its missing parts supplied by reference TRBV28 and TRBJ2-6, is DVKVTQSSRYLVKRTGEKVFLECVQDMDHENMFWYRQDPGLGLRLIYFSYDVKMKEKGDIPEGYSVSREKKERFSLILESASTNQTSMYLCASSLDRESSGANVLTFGAGSRLTVL.

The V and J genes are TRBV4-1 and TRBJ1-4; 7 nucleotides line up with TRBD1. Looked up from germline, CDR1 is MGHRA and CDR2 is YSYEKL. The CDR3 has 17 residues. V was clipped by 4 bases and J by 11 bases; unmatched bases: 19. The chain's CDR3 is CASSPTYEGAQKLKLFF. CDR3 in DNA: TGCGCCAGCAGCCCCACCTATGAGGGGGCCCAGAAGCTCAAACTGTTTTTT.

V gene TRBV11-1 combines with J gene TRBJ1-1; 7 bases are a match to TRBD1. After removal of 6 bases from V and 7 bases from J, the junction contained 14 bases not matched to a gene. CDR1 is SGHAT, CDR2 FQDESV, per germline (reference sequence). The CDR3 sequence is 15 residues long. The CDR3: CASSLTSTGIGEAFF. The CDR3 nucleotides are TGTGCCAGCAGTCTTACCTCGACAGGGATAGGTGAAGCTTTCTTT. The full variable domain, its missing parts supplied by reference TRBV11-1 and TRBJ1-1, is EAEVAQSPRYKITEKSQAVAFWCDPISGHATLYWYRQILGQGPELLVQFQDESVVDDSQLPKDRFSAERLKGVDSTLKIQPAELGDSAMYLCASSLTSTGIGEAFFGQGTRLTVV.

The CDR3 nucleotides read TGTGCCAGCAGCTTTGGCGGGGGGATTGGGCAGCCCCAGCATTTT. Encoded protein: CASSFGGGIGQPQHF. The rearrangement uses TRBV11-2 and TRBJ1-5; maybe TRBD1 (5 bases). Germline V lookup: CDR1 SGHAT, CDR2 FQNNGV. The CDR3 loop spans 15 amino acids. V was shortened by 3 bases and J by 7 bases, with 16 bases between the two germline ends.

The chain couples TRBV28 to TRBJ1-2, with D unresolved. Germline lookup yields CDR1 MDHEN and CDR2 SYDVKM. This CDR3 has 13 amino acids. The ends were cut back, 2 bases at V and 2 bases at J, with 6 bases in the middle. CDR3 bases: TGTGCCAGCAGTTTAAACGAGAACTATGGCTACACCTTC. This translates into CASSLNENYGYTF.

In nucleotides, the CDR3 is TGTGCCATCAGATCAGGGCCATATAGCAATCAGCCCCAGCATTTT. This translates into CAIRSGPYSNQPQHF. The V call is TRBV10-3, the J call TRBJ1-5; the D gene is possibly TRBD1 (5 bases). Germline lookup yields CDR1 ENHRY and CDR2 SYGVKD. The CDR3 extends over 15 amino acids. The V end was cut by 6 bases, the J end by 0 bases, with 12 bases between.

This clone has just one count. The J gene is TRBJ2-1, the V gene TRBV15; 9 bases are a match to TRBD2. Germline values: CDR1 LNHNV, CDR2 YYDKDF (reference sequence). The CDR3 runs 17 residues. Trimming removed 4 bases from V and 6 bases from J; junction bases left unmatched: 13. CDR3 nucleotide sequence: TGTGCCACCAGCACCGACGCTGGCGGGAGGGGCGGCAATGAGCAGTTCTTC. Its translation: CATSTDAGGRGGNEQFF.

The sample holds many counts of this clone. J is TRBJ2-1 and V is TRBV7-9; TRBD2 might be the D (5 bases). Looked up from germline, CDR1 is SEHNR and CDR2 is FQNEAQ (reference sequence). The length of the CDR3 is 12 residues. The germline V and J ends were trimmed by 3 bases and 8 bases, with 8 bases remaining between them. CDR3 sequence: CASSLDSDEQFF. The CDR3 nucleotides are TGTGCCAGCAGCTTGGACTCTGATGAGCAGTTCTTC.

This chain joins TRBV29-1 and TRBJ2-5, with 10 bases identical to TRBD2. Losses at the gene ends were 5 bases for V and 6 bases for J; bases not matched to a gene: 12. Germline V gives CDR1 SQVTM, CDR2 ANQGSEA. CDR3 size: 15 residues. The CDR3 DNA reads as TGCAGCGTTAGAGAGCGGGGGGGCGGAGAAAAGACCCAGTACTTC. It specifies CSVRERGGGEKTQYF.

The CDR3 here is CASSQVRLMWETQYF. CDR3 nucleotides: TGTGCCAGCAGCCAAGTAAGACTGATGTGGGAGACCCAGTACTTC. The chain has TRBV3-1 (or the pseudogene TRBV3-2) and TRBJ2-5, with D uncertain. V shed 1 base and J shed 5 bases, with 14 bases lying between them. CDR1 and CDR2 from the germline V gene are LGHDT and YNNKEL (reference sequence). The CDR3 length is 15 residues.

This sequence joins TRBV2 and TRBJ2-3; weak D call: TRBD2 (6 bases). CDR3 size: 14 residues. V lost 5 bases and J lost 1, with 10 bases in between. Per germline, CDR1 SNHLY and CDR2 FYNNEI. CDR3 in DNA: TGTGCCAGCAGTAGGGACTCCGGCACAGATACGCAGTATTTT. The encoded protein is CASSRDSGTDTQYF.

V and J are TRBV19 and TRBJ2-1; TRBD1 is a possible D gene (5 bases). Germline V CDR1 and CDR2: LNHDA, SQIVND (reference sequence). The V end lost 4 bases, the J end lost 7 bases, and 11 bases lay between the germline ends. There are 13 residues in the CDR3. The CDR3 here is CASSTNRINEQFF. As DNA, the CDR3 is TGTGCCAGTAGTACCAACAGGATTAATGAGCAGTTCTTC.

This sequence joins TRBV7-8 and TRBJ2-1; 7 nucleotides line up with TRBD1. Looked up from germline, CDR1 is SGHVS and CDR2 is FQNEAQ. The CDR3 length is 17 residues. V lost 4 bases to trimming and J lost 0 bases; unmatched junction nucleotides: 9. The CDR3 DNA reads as TGTGCCAGCAGCTCCACCGGGACAGCGACCTCCTACAATGAGCAGTTCTTC. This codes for CASSSTGTATSYNEQFF.

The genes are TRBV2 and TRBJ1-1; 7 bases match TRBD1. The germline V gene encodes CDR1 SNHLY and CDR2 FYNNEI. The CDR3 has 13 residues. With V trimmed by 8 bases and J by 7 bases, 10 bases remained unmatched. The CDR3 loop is CASGNRGRNEAFF. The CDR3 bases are TGTGCCAGCGGGAACAGGGGTAGGAATGAAGCTTTCTTT. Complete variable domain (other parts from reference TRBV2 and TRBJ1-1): EPEVTQTPSHQVTQMGQEVILRCVPISNHLYFYWYRQILGQKVEFLVSFYNNEISEKSEIFDDQFSVERPDGSNFTLKIRSTKLEDSAMYFCASGNRGRNEAFFGQGTRLTVV.

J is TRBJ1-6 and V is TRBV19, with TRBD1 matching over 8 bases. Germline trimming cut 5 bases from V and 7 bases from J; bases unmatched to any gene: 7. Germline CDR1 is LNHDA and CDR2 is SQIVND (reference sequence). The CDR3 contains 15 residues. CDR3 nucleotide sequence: TGTGCCAGTAGTCCAGGGACAGGCGGGAATTCACCCCTCCACTTT. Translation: CASSPGTGGNSPLHF.

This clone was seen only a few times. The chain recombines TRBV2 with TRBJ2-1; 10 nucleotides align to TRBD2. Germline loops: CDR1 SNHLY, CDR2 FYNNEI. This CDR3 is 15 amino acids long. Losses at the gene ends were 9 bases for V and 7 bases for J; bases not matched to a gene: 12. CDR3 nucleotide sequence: TGTGCCAGTATAAGAGCGGGGGGGTTGAAAAATGAGCAGTTCTTC. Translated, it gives CASIRAGGLKNEQFF.

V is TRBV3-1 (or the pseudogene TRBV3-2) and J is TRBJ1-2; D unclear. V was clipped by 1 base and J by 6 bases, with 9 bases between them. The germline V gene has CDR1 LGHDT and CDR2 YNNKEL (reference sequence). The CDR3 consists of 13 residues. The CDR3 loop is CASSQVNRNGYTF. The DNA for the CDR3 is TGTGCCAGCAGCCAAGTTAACAGAAATGGCTACACCTTC.